These T cell receptor beta chains were read from a single sample in a study of blood T cell repertoires in COVID-19. Here immunoSEQ multiplex PCR was the method, and the copy in TCRdb shows in-frame clones only, minus some. The sample has about 74,000 clones; about 72% are singletons. Input material: peripheral blood. The receptors originated from a man aged 65 to 85 with active or convalescent COVID-19. Each CDR3 is given with its conserved first and last residue. The D gene is left open where the match is weak.

d_call,j_call,v_call,cdr3_aa
.,TRBJ1-2,TRBV5-4,CASSLVDFGGGYTF
TRBD1,TRBJ1-1,TRBV12-3/TRBV12-4,CASSPGQDTEAFF
.,TRBJ2-7,TRBV11-2,CASSPARREEDEQYF
.,TRBJ2-1,TRBV6-6,CASTGNTREEQFF
TRBD2,TRBJ2-5,TRBV4-1,CASSQDPKAGRETQYF
TRBD1,TRBJ2-7,TRBV6-5,CASRSGGYEQYF
TRBD2,TRBJ2-3,TRBV15,CATSREAGGVDTQYF
TRBD2,TRBJ2-1,TRBV2,CARSTGTSGYNEQFF
.,TRBJ1-2,TRBV12-3/TRBV12-4,CASSLGGLGGYTF
.,TRBJ2-4,TRBV19,CAIGPGNQNIQYF
TRBD2,TRBJ2-2,TRBV6-6,CASSYSSGGAPGELFF
.,TRBJ1-2,TRBV19,CASSIRGDYGYTF
.,TRBJ1-2,TRBV10-3,CAISELPQTEGYTF
TRBD1,TRBJ1-6,TRBV11-2,CASSPGGRNSPLHF
.,TRBJ2-7,TRBV5-8,CASSFTGSSYEQYF
.,TRBJ1-4,TRBV5-1,CASSLEQGRSEKLFF
.,TRBJ2-1,TRBV3-1/TRBV3-2,CASSQVPPGPHEQFF
.,TRBJ2-2,TRBV6-5,CASKRTEDSTGELFF
.,TRBJ1-1,TRBV5-1,CASSSRAAGNTGNTEAFF
TRBD2,TRBJ2-7,TRBV7-9,CASSLSSGGAFDEQYF
.,TRBJ1-3,TRBV18,CASSPNSQQGLSGNTIYF
.,TRBJ2-5,TRBV27,CASSLSMRQRDGETQYF
.,TRBJ1-2,TRBV6-5,CASSLDTHSGYTF
.,TRBJ1-1,TRBV29-1,CGTGEGTEAFF
.,TRBJ1-3,TRBV19,CASSGRGNTIYF
.,TRBJ1-6,TRBV5-6,CASSDRAYNSPLHF
TRBD1,TRBJ1-2,TRBV18,CASSQGQVVDNYGYTF
.,TRBJ1-3,TRBV7-2,CASSLDSFPRSGNTIYF
.,TRBJ1-2,TRBV4-2,CASSQGNKVGALGYTF
TRBD1,TRBJ2-7,TRBV23-1,CASGKGDGRGREQYF
TRBD2,TRBJ2-3,TRBV5-4,CASSLITSGPDTQYF
.,TRBJ1-4,TRBV18,CASSPVGASEKLFF
.,TRBJ2-4,TRBV5-5,CASSFQRLSVGIQYF
TRBD1,TRBJ1-6,TRBV19,CASSIEGQGGNSPLHF
.,TRBJ2-3,TRBV12-5,CASGAWDSSTDTQYF
.,TRBJ2-5,TRBV7-6,CASSLEGGGETQYF
.,TRBJ2-7,TRBV14,CASSQRGYHYEQYF
.,TRBJ2-7,TRBV10-3,CAISESQGAGIHEQYF
.,TRBJ1-2,TRBV24-1,CATSEKTMTDIPNGYTF
.,TRBJ2-3,TRBV5-1,CASSTPTGPEDTQYF
.,TRBJ2-3,TRBV9,CASSVESGTQYF
TRBD2,TRBJ2-1,TRBV10-3,CAISGTSDNEQFF
.,TRBJ2-7,TRBV28,CASSTFYEQYF
.,TRBJ1-2,TRBV3-1/TRBV3-2,CASSQYGGRGGYTF
TRBD1,TRBJ1-2,TRBV19,CASSRQGAGGYTF
.,TRBJ1-6,TRBV2,CASETEYNSPLHF
TRBD1,TRBJ2-1,TRBV5-1,CASSLGQGSYNEQFF
.,TRBJ2-4,TRBV3-1/TRBV3-2,CASSQEGGTADLAKNIQYF
.,TRBJ2-7,TRBV7-3,CASISRLSPYEQYF
TRBD2,TRBJ2-7,TRBV11-2,CASSSTSGHYEQYF
.,TRBJ1-5,TRBV6-5,CASKTGPLAHQPQHF
.,TRBJ1-3,TRBV7-2,CASSLTQGLGGNTIYF
.,TRBJ1-4,TRBV6-4,CASSGWTATNEKLFF
.,TRBJ2-7,TRBV6-5,CASRFTGEAEQYF
TRBD1,TRBJ2-7,TRBV5-1,CASSLTGTEYYEQYF